The 3 T cell receptor beta chains below were found in one sample sequenced in a study of blood T cell repertoires in COVID-19. Repertoires were generated with immunoSEQ multiplex PCR, while TCRdb's copy carries only in-frame clones and drops some. This sample has tens of thousands of clones, with roughly 89% found just once. Sequences were obtained from peripheral blood. These TCRs come from a woman aged 45-60 years with active COVID-19.

V is TRBV5-5 and J is TRBJ2-3, with a tentative D call TRBD1 (5 bases). Trimming shortened V by 2 bases and J by 1 base, and 11 bases separated the two germline ends. There are 15 residues in the CDR3. CDR1 is SGHKS and CDR2 is YYEKEE in the germline V gene (reference sequence). The chain's CDR3 is CASSLPDSRTDTQYF. CDR3 sequence (DNA): TGTGCCAGCAGCTTACCCGACAGTCGCACAGATACGCAGTATTTT.

This chain joins TRBV5-1 and TRBJ1-6; 7 nucleotides agree with TRBD1. There are 17 residues in the CDR3. Germline V gives CDR1 SGHRS, CDR2 YFSETQ. Germline trimming cut 0 bases from V and 10 bases from J; bases unmatched to any gene: 13. CDR3 sequence: CASSLDGGGAFRSPLHF. CDR3 coding DNA: TGCGCCAGCAGCTTGGACGGAGGGGGCGCTTTTCGGTCACCCCTCCACTTT.

CDR3 nucleotide sequence: TGCGCCAGCAGCCCCAGACTAGGACCCGGAGAGACCCAGTACTTC. This encodes CASSPRLGPGETQYF. The rearrangement uses TRBV5-1 and TRBJ2-5, with D possibly matching TRBD2 (6 bases). V gave up 4 bases and J gave up 4 bases, with 17 bases separating them. Germline values: CDR1 SGHRS, CDR2 YFSETQ. The CDR3 loop spans 15 amino acids.